These 21 T cell receptor beta chains share one sample of origin, sequenced in a study of OX40 agonist ivuxolimab in advanced cancers. Library preparation used the immunoSEQ multiplex PCR assay. TCRdb's version of the immuneACCESS table is confined to in-frame rearrangements and falls short of the full clone set. An unresolved V gene accounts for under half of the shortfall where checked; the remainder is of unknown origin. This sample lists approximately 13,000 clones; roughly 69% were detected once. Around a quarter of the sample goes to the ten largest clones. The sample was CD4+ or CD8+ T cells sorted from blood, taken in a trial of the OX40 agonist ivuxolimab. The receptors shown here come from an adult with an advanced solid tumor such as melanoma, head and neck, liver or kidney cancer.

The chain recombines TRBV27 with TRBJ1-2; no clear D gene. Germline CDR1 is MNHEY and CDR2 is SMNVEV (reference sequence). Trimming took off 1 base at V and 1 base at J, with 7 bases between the two ends. The CDR3 is 14 amino acids. CDR3 sequence (DNA): TGTGCCAGCAGTTTATATCGGGGTAACTATGGCTACACCTTC. Protein product: CASSLYRGNYGYTF.

V usage is TRBV14 and J usage is TRBJ2-7; 8 bases are a match to TRBD1. This CDR3 is 13 amino acids long. CDR1 and CDR2 (germline): SGHDN, FVKESK. V dropped 4 bases and J dropped 3; count of bases not matched to a gene: 2. DNA for the CDR3: TGTGCCAGCAGCCGGACAGGGTACTACGAGCAGTACTTC. Translating it yields CASSRTGYYEQYF.

This chain uses TRBV11-2 with TRBJ2-7; a possible D gene is TRBD1 (6 bases). Trimming shortened V by 3 bases and J by 6 bases, and 15 bases separated the two germline ends. The CDR3 is 14 residues long. Germline-derived CDR1 and CDR2 are SGHAT and FQNNGV. Here the CDR3 DNA reads TGTGCCAGCAGCTTGCCTACAGGGTACAGCGAGCAGTACTTC. Amino acid sequence: CASSLPTGYSEQYF.

The chain links TRBV5-5 to TRBJ2-1; TRBD2 aligns across 10 bases. The CDR3 loop spans 16 amino acids. In germline, CDR1 is SGHKS, CDR2 YYEKEE (reference sequence). With 4 bases clipped from V and 5 bases from J, the junction kept 9 bases outside the gene matches. This CDR3 is CASSPSVLAGDNEQFF. CDR3 in DNA: TGTGCCAGCAGCCCCTCGGTCCTAGCGGGGGACAATGAGCAGTTCTTC.

A few counts support this clone. This chain connects TRBV5-1 to TRBJ2-5, with 7 bases that match TRBD1. The CDR3 length is 15 residues. The junction had 4 bases not matched to a gene; V was cut back by 0 bases and J by 2 bases. Germline assignment: CDR1 SGHRS and CDR2 YFSETQ. In nucleotides, the CDR3 is TGCGCCAGCAGCTTGGTGCCAGGGGGACAAGAGACCCAGTACTTC. It codes for CASSLVPGGQETQYF.

CDR3 amino acids: CASSPKDIAYEQYF. The CDR3 nucleotides are TGTGCCAGCAGCCCCAAAGACATCGCCTACGAGCAGTACTTC. V usage is TRBV13 and J usage is TRBJ2-7, with no clear D. Germline assignment: CDR1 PRHDT and CDR2 FYEKMQ (reference sequence). CDR3 length: 14 amino acids. V lost 5 bases to trimming and J lost 2 bases, with 13 bases between them.

V gene TRBV7-2 combines with J gene TRBJ1-5; maybe TRBD1 (6 bases). Germline CDR1 is SGHTA and CDR2 is FQGNSA. Trimming left V 5 bases short and J 5 bases short, with 10 bases between. CDR3 length: 13 residues. The CDR3 loop reads CASSQEGDQPQHF. As DNA, the CDR3 is TGTGCCAGCAGCCAAGAGGGGGATCAGCCCCAGCATTTT.

This clone turned up a few times. The rearrangement uses TRBV28 and TRBJ2-7, with D maybe TRBD1 (6 bases). Deletions cut 4 bases from V and 5 bases from J, with 12 bases between. The germline V gene encodes CDR1 MDHEN and CDR2 SYDVKM. The CDR3 contains 13 residues. The CDR3 DNA sequence: TGTGCCAGCAGTTCAGCAGGGGAAAACGAGCAGTACTTC. This sequence encodes CASSSAGENEQYF. Filled out from reference TRBV28 and TRBJ2-7, the complete variable domain reads DVKVTQSSRYLVKRTGEKVFLECVQDMDHENMFWYRQDPGLGLRLIYFSYDVKMKEKGDIPEGYSVSREKKERFSLILESASTNQTSMYLCASSSAGENEQYFGPGTRLTVT.

The V call is TRBV11-2, the J call TRBJ2-3; weak D call: TRBD2 (5 bases). From germline, CDR1 is SGHAT and CDR2 FQNNGV. The V and J ends lost 2 bases and 4 bases respectively, with 19 bases between them. The CDR3 extends over 17 amino acids. Here the CDR3 reads CASSLQPGIMMSDTQYF. Written as DNA, the CDR3 is TGTGCCAGCAGCTTACAACCGGGAATCATGATGTCAGATACGCAGTATTTT.

The genes are TRBV19 and TRBJ1-1, with D unresolved. The ends were cut back, 6 bases at V and 6 bases at J, with 11 bases in the middle. CDR3 length: 12 amino acids. CDR1 and CDR2 from the germline V gene are LNHDA and SQIVND (reference sequence). Here the CDR3 DNA reads TGTGCCAGTAGCCTACTCGGGGCTGAAGCTTTCTTT. It codes for CASSLLGAEAFF. The variable domain in full, completed from reference TRBV19 and TRBJ1-1, reads DGGITQSPKYLFRKEGQNVTLSCEQNLNHDAMYWYRQDPGQGLRLIYYSQIVNDFQKGDIAEGYSVSREKKESFPLTVTSAQKNPTAFYLCASSLLGAEAFFGQGTRLTVV.

The rearrangement uses TRBV2 and TRBJ1-2; D is unresolved. Trimming removed 2 bases at V and 1 base at J, with 8 bases between. CDR1 and CDR2 (germline): SNHLY, FYNNEI. The CDR3 is made up of 14 amino acids. DNA of the CDR3: TGTGCCAGCAGTGAAATGCAGATTAACTATGGCTACACCTTC. The encoded protein is CASSEMQINYGYTF.

In this sample, this clone turned up a few times. The chain employs TRBV7-9 and TRBJ2-1; no clear D. Germline V gene data show CDR1 as SEHNR and CDR2 as FQNEAQ (reference sequence). Trimming left V 1 base short and J 5 bases short, with 6 bases between. The CDR3 is 13 amino acids. CDR3 sequence reads: CASSLDPNNEQFF. The CDR3 DNA is TGTGCCAGCAGCTTAGACCCAAACAATGAGCAGTTCTTC.

This clone was recorded a few times. V and J are TRBV13 and TRBJ2-3; no clear D gene. Germline V lookup: CDR1 PRHDT, CDR2 FYEKMQ (reference sequence). The CDR3 has 15 residues. Trimming shortened V by 2 bases and J by 0 bases, and 9 bases separated the two germline ends. CDR3 region: CASSLRAFSTDTQYF. The CDR3 nucleotides are TGTGCCAGCAGCTTAAGAGCATTTAGCACAGATACGCAGTATTTT.

The CDR3 is CASKRGYEQYF. CDR3 sequence (DNA): TGTGCCAGTAAAAGGGGATACGAGCAGTACTTC. J is TRBJ2-7 and V is TRBV27; perhaps TRBD1 as D (5 bases). Trimming pared 9 bases from V and 4 bases from J, leaving 10 bases between. The CDR3 sequence is 11 residues long. In germline, CDR1 is MNHEY, CDR2 SMNVEV (reference sequence).

The J gene is TRBJ2-2, the V gene TRBV27; tentative D call: TRBD2 (7 bases). The germline CDR1 and CDR2 sequences are MNHEY and SMNVEV (reference sequence). Between the trimmed V and J ends, which lost 4 bases and 5 bases, there was a span of 20 bases. The CDR3 runs 17 residues. The CDR3 nucleotides are TGTGCCAGCAGTTCCCCAGGGGTGGGAGGGACGACCGGGGAGCTGTTTTTT. It is translated as CASSSPGVGGTTGELFF.

The chain employs TRBV11-2 and TRBJ1-1; D is unresolved. Germline values: CDR1 SGHAT, CDR2 FQNNGV. This CDR3 has 12 residues. V lost 5 bases and J 4 bases, leaving 8 bases between the germline ends. The CDR3 protein is CASSITSTEAFF. The CDR3 coding sequence is TGTGCCAGCAGCATAACAAGCACTGAAGCTTTCTTT.

The chain carries TRBV7-6 and TRBJ2-5; TRBD2 matches at 13 bases. The CDR3 runs to 16 residues. CDR1 and CDR2 (germline): SGHVS, FNYEAQ. V lost 6 bases, J lost 5 bases, and 9 bases stayed unmatched. The CDR3 DNA reads as TGTGCCAGCAGGCCGGGACTAGCGGGGCCGGGGGAGACCCAGTACTTC. Amino acid sequence: CASRPGLAGPGETQYF.

The genes are TRBV5-4 and TRBJ1-1; no definite D call. The V gene lost 1 base and the J gene lost 1 base, with 5 bases spanning the gap. Germline V gene lookup returns CDR1 SGHNT and CDR2 YYREEE (reference sequence). The CDR3 has 13 residues. CDR3 protein: CASSLYQNTEAFF. DNA of the CDR3: TGTGCCAGCAGCTTGTACCAGAACACTGAAGCTTTCTTT. The entire variable domain, with the rest obtained from reference TRBV5-4 and TRBJ1-1, is as follows: ETGVTQSPTHLIKTRGQQVTLRCSSQSGHNTVSWYQQALGQGPQFIFQYYREEENGRGNFPPRFSGLQFPNYSSELNVNALELDDSALYLCASSLYQNTEAFFGQGTRLTVV.

The chain carries TRBV5-4 and TRBJ2-7; no clear D gene. Germline CDR1 is SGHNT and CDR2 is YYREEE (reference sequence). V shed 2 bases and J shed 7 bases, with 7 bases lying between them. The CDR3 sequence is 11 residues long. CDR3 region: CASSFNEEQYF. As DNA, the CDR3 is TGTGCCAGCAGCTTTAATGAAGAGCAGTACTTC.

The genes are TRBV4-3 and TRBJ1-2; tentatively, D is TRBD1 (5 bases). CDR1 and CDR2 (germline): LGHNA, YSLEER. V was shortened by 1 base and J by 4 bases, with 16 bases between the two germline ends. The CDR3 covers 16 residues. CDR3 sequence: CASSQGLQAKAYGYTF. CDR3 in DNA: TGCGCCAGCAGCCAAGGTCTACAGGCCAAGGCCTATGGCTACACCTTC.

The V gene is TRBV28, the J gene TRBJ2-3, with D possibly being TRBD2 (6 bases). Germline CDR1 is MDHEN and CDR2 is SYDVKM. The V and J ends lost 2 bases and 3 bases respectively, with 12 bases between them. This CDR3 region has 15 residues. CDR3: CASSLTSRGTDTQYF. CDR3 DNA sequence: TGTGCCAGCAGTTTAACGTCCCGGGGGACAGATACGCAGTATTTT.